This T cell receptor beta chain was identified in a study of Ad26.COV2.S vaccination and SARS-CoV-2 variants. Study conclusions and caveats: Reported post-vaccination CD8+ and CD4+ T cell responses to spike showed substantial breadth. Vaccine recipients posted higher spike-specific TCR breadth than their placebo counterparts. Researchers reported similar non-spike TCR breadth in vaccine and placebo recipients.

Clones were sequenced by immunoSEQ multiplex PCR, and TCRdb holds only the in-frame ones, with some missing. The sample consists of over 85,000 clones, over 70% of them appearing once. A word on this clone: The antigen is not known.

Looked up from germline, CDR1 is MDHEN and CDR2 is SYDVKM. The V and J ends lost 6 bases and 2 bases, in that order; junction bases with no gene match: 7. The CDR3 extends over 16 amino acids. The chain carries TRBV28 and TRBJ1-6; the match to TRBD1 covers 7 bases. The source was peripheral blood, collected after recovery from COVID-19. The clonotype was recovered from a human donor who had recovered from COVID-19. In nucleotides, the CDR3 is TGTGCCAGCAGCCTCGGGGGACAGACCTATAATTCACCCCTCCACTTT. It encodes CASSLGGQTYNSPLHF. The full variable domain, its missing parts supplied by reference TRBV28 and TRBJ1-6, is DVKVTQSSRYLVKRTGEKVFLECVQDMDHENMFWYRQDPGLGLRLIYFSYDVKMKEKGDIPEGYSVSREKKERFSLILESASTNQTSMYLCASSLGGQTYNSPLHFGNGTRLTVT.